This T cell receptor (beta chain) was sequenced in a study of cytomegalovirus exposure and HLA in healthy donors (TCRdb year 2017). Concerning the study at large: In an earlier analysis of several hundred of the donors, around 300 Gb of sequence data and some 100 million unique TCR beta sequences from about 190 million T cells were reported. Approximately 300 gigabases of sequencing data and around 88 million unique TCR sequences made up an early release that covered approximately 700 HLA-typed donors. Of the roughly 400 genotyped donors, about 80% fell in the genetic ancestry cluster associated with self-reported Caucasian donors. The aim of the study was to test whether cataloging public T cell receptors could identify signatures of past pathogen exposure. Using immunosequencing, the study profiled T cell repertoires from some 670 subjects and related those repertoires to cytomegalovirus serostatus. A separate validation cohort of about 110 different subjects was used in addition to the roughly 700-subject first cohort. To predict cytomegalovirus infection status, the study brought together high-throughput TCR immunosequencing, statistical association of individual TCRs with disease status, and machine learning. A later analysis re-analyzed previously published TCR beta repertoires from several hundred donors and added high-resolution HLA genotyping to study TCR occurrence patterns. Rather than using new phenotypic data, the later analysis identified candidate immune exposures from TCR beta sequences and from how often those sequences occurred across donors. An earlier analysis of several hundred of the donors applied high-throughput TCR beta sequencing to assess whether each TCR beta V gene segment acted as functional or pseudogenic. Donor age, sex, ethnicity and CMV serostatus were compiled alongside the repertoire data. A later genetic analysis took genome-wide SNP genotypes for about 65% of the 666 donors and used that subset as a discovery cohort. All discovery cohort repertoires had been generated on a single sequencing platform. Class I and class II HLA loci were covered by the typing at four-digit resolution. Typing coverage differed by locus: A, B, C, DRB1 and DQB1 were typed in about 620-640 donors, DQA1 in around 500, DPA1 in 606, and DPB1 in 400 to 480. A handful of DR-DQ haplotypes were treated as single units for association and clustering because of strong linkage in the cohort. Among roughly 370 genotyped donors of the cohort, an average of approximately 250,000 unique TCR beta nucleotide sequences were sequenced per donor, around 18% of them non-productive.

The library was built by means of the immunoSEQ multiplex PCR assay. The multiplex PCR relied on a mix of 60 forward primers for TCR Vbeta segments and 13 reverse primers for TCR Jbeta segments. Amplification of the CDR3 region of rearranged TCR beta genes was performed with a multiplex PCR assay on genomic DNA. On the Illumina HiSeq System, the amplified TCR beta libraries were sequenced as 87-base-pair reads. Regarding the original processing steps: A later analysis counted 75 million to 100 million unique TCR beta chains across the 670 or so repertoires, and around 9.9 million of these chains were shared by at least two donors. A nearest-neighbor algorithm error-corrected the raw reads and collapsed the reads into unique sequences, merging closely related sequences to remove PCR and sequencing errors. CDR3 sequences were aligned to IMGT reference sequences to assign V, D and J gene segments. Each retained sequence needed at least a six-nucleotide match to both a V gene segment and a J gene segment. A rearrangement counted as productive if the CDR3 had no stop codons and remained in frame with V and J, and every other rearrangement counted as non-productive. Following IMGT convention, CDR3 was defined as the stretch from the second conserved V-encoded cysteine up to the conserved J-encoded phenylalanine. The earlier analysis of about 500 of the donors excluded sequences that lacked an unambiguous match to a single V gene segment. In an earlier analysis of some 590 of the donors, a V segment was called functional when productive rearrangements were above 56.7%, and segregating when the standard deviation between donors exceeded 5%. To diagnose cytomegalovirus status from the catalog of TCR beta chain sequences, a statistical classification framework was built. V and J gene assignment, in a later analysis, came from comparing TCR nucleotide sequences with IMGT/GENE-DB human TR gene sequences. In a later analysis, CDR3 sequences and most-parsimonious VDJ recombination scenarios were assigned using the TCRdist pipeline. A later analysis defined each TCR beta chain by its CDR3 amino acid sequence plus V-gene family, and excluded reads lacking a unique V-gene family. In a later analysis, several hundred highly shared, low-generation-probability nucleotide sequences were removed to address suspected cross-contamination and a sequencing artifact. In a later analysis, a clonal expansion index for each public chain was calculated from normalized within-repertoire ranks of inferred template counts. In a later analysis, generation probabilities were computed with a VDJ recombination model fitted to out-of-frame rearrangements, and the resulting probabilities were checked against IGoR. In a later analysis, hypergeometric tests were used to score TCR-TCR, TCR-HLA and TCR-CMV co-occurrence, with a repertoire-size bias correction applied to TCR pairs. In a later analysis, false discovery rates were estimated by permuting HLA or CMV assignments 20 times. A later analysis grouped co-occurring TCRs with DBSCAN, adding TCRdist sequence similarity when clustering within HLA-allele-positive subsets. Co-occurrence clustering excluded repertoires with fewer than 30,000 or more than 120,000 public chains, plus five with anomalous nucleotide sharing. TCRdb re-hosts the immuneACCESS table, in-frame sequences only. Its copies lack some clones; in the studies checked, an unresolved V gene accounts for under half of them, and the cause for the rest is not known. That table gives V, J and clone size, and the DNA gave D and trimming. The sample's own table lists about 38,000 clones. 7% to 9.5% of the sample is held by the ten biggest clonotypes.

Study-level results and caveats: A total of 150 or so TCR beta chains were listed by the study as associated with cytomegalovirus. A later analysis found that HLA-associated TCR beta chains were more clonally expanded and had lower generation probabilities than equally common non-associated chains. In a later genetic analysis, a missense DCLRE1C variant was associated with V-gene and J-gene trimming of TCR beta chains, and the association was replicated in an independent cohort. According to the authors, the approach could potentially be generalized to other disease states and immunological phenotypes. The classifier was reported to diagnose cytomegalovirus status with high specificity and sensitivity in both the original cohort and the validation cohort. The sequencing pipeline was judged likely to have produced a cluster of highly shared sequence variants as a technical artifact. Assigning TCR associations to individual alleles was difficult when HLA alleles, especially DR and DQ, strongly co-occurred. CMV serostatus was the only immune exposure information available for the cohort. The earlier analysis of around 600 of the donors excluded seventeen rarely observed V segments, including chromosome 9 orphons, because counts were too low. Linkage disequilibrium might explain the correlated functional status among segregating V segments, but an unknown experimental factor could not be excluded. Three of the identified cytomegalovirus-associated TCR beta chains were confirmed in vitro to be specific for cytomegalovirus antigens. HLA typing was unavailable for some donors at each locus, so association tests used only the typed subset. Roughly uniform sequencing depth across donors was assumed in presence/absence analyses, although this assumption may not hold. Specific HLA alleles were associated with 15,000 to 20,000 TCR beta sequences at a false discovery rate of 0.05 in a later analysis. A later analysis found that most CMV-associated TCR beta chains appeared HLA-restricted, with HLA associations seemingly driven largely by CMV exposure. Only TCR beta chains were sequenced in this cohort, and the absence of alpha or paired-chain data limited detectable features. In a later analysis, TCR association rates were found to vary across HLA loci, with the most associated TCRs seen for DRB1 alleles and the fewest for HLA-C alleles. In an earlier analysis of approximately 600 of the donors, most TCR beta V segments were observed in productive rearrangements about 87% or about 30% of the time, broadly matching IMGT annotations. Most TCR sequences were seen in very few donors, while some public TCRs were found in many individuals. According to a later genetic analysis, donors in an Asian-associated ancestry cluster had fewer N-insertions in productive TCRs than the approximately 670-donor mean. A later analysis reported that several top co-occurrence clusters appeared linked to parvovirus B19, influenza, CMV and Epstein-Barr virus. A further reported finding was that TCR beta sequences accurately predicted the HLA-A and HLA-B alleles for most subjects in the first cohort.

With respect to this clone: Its antigen remains unidentified.

The cohort comprised 670 or so healthy bone marrow donors. Cohort members were all nominally healthy when sampled, although unrecorded immune exposures were likely present. The donor tested CMV seropositive, placing the donor among the 250 to 350 seropositive members of the cohort. A peripheral blood sample was provided by each donor, and peripheral blood mononuclear cells were used for TCR beta sequencing. Genomic DNA extraction from the blood cell samples was performed with the Qiagen DNeasy Blood Extraction Kit. Sequenced input: PBMCs. The sequence was obtained from a man aged 35 to 55 in good health and CMV-seropositive.

CDR3 loop: CASSQSRAVATNEKLFF. At the DNA level, the sequence is TGCGCCAGCAGTCAATCGCGGGCAGTCGCAACTAATGAAAAACTGTTTTTT. The rearranged segments are TRBV23-1 and TRBJ1-4; the D gene cannot be resolved reliably. TRBV23-1 falls under the ORF class, with uncertain function. V is shortened by 0 bases, J by 0 bases, and the region joining them spans 11 bases. The CDR3 has 17 amino acids, counting the end cysteine and phenylalanine. Left in the record is the CDR3 DNA by itself, 51 bases read in frame from the first base.